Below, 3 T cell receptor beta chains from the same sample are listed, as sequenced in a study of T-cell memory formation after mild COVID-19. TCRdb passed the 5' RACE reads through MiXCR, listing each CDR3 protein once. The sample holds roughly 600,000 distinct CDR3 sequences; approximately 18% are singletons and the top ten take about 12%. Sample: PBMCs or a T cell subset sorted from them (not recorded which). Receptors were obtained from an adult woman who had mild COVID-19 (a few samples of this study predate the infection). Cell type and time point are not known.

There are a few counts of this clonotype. The CDR3: CASSQEPQNQPQHF. As DNA, the CDR3 is TGCGCCAGCAGCCAAGAGCCCCAGAATCAGCCCCAGCATTTT. The chain links TRBV4-1 to TRBJ1-5; D is uncertain. V was pared by 0 bases and J by 4 bases, with 7 bases between. The CDR3 spans 14 residues. Looked up from germline, CDR1 is MGHRA and CDR2 is YSYEKL.

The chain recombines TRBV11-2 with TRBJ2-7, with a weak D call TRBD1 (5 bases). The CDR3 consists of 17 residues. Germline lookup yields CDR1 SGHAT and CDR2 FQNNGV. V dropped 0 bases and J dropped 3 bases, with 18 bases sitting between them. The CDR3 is CASSLDGFTARGYEQYF. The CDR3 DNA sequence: TGTGCCAGCAGCTTAGATGGCTTCACTGCTAGGGGCTACGAGCAGTACTTC.

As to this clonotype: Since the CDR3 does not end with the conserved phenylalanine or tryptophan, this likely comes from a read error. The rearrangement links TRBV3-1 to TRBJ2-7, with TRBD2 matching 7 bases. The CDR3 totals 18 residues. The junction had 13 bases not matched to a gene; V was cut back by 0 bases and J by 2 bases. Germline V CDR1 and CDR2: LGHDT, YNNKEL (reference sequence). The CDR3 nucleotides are TGTGCCAGCAGCCAAGAGTATCGACTAGCTGTCGACACCTACGAGCAGTACTTA. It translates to CASSQEYRLAVDTYEQYL.